The rows below give T cell receptor beta chains drawn from one sample of a study of blood T cell repertoires in COVID-19. Measured with immunoSEQ multiplex PCR; TCRdb has only the in-frame clones, and not every one. The sample shows around 200,000 clones, roughly 73% of them seen only once. The sample comprised peripheral blood. These receptors all stem from an elderly woman with active or convalescent COVID-19. Both conserved end residues are part of each CDR3. D genes are given only for firm matches. A clone size is listed for some rows: how often the clone was seen (once, few, many), or a class if it is expanded.

>TRBD1|TRBV5-4|TRBJ2-3|16|-
CASSPGRQGRPDTQYF
TGTGCCAGCAGCCCGGGCCGACAGGGGAGACCAGATACGCAGTATTTT
>-|TRBV5-1|TRBJ1-1|13|-
CASRRQPNTEAFF
TGCGCCAGCAGGCGACAACCGAACACTGAAGCTTTCTTT
>TRBD1|TRBV6-6|TRBJ1-2|14|once
CASSPTGTGYGYTF
TGTGCCAGCAGCCCGACCGGGACAGGATATGGCTACACCTTC
>-|TRBV12-2|TRBJ2-1|17|once
CASRFVSGERVDNEQFF
TGTGCAAGTCGCTTCGTTTCAGGGGAAAGGGTTGACAATGAGCAGTTCTTC
>-|TRBV6-6|TRBJ1-2|15|-
CASSYNWRGDYGYTF
TGTGCCAGCAGTTACAACTGGCGGGGAGACTATGGCTACACCTTC
>-|TRBV9|TRBJ2-7|15|-
CASSVATGLSYEQYF
TGTGCCAGCAGCGTAGCAACAGGGTTGTCCTACGAGCAGTACTTC
>-|TRBV7-9|TRBJ2-3|14|-
CASSTAGNTDTQYF
TGTGCCAGCTCCACGGCGGGGAACACAGATACGCAGTATTTT
>-|TRBV4-2|TRBJ1-1|13|-
CASSQDSYTEAFF
TGTGCCAGCAGCCAAGATTCATACACTGAAGCTTTCTTT
>-|TRBV7-9|TRBJ1-4|15|-
CASSLDVQENEKLFF
TGTGCCAGCAGCTTAGATGTACAGGAGAATGAAAAACTGTTTTTT
>-|TRBV15|TRBJ2-2|17|-
CATSRVRSGGPGGELFF
TGTGCCACCAGCAGAGTCCGTTCGGGGGGCCCGGGCGGGGAGCTGTTTTTT
>-|TRBV5-1|TRBJ2-2|15|-
CASSFLGPVTGELFF
TGCGCCAGCAGCTTCCTGGGGCCGGTCACCGGGGAGCTGTTTTTT
>-|TRBV3-1/TRBV3-2|TRBJ1-2|13|-
CASRQNANYGYTF
TGTGCCAGCAGGCAGAACGCTAACTATGGCTACACCTTC
>TRBD1|TRBV4-2|TRBJ1-5|14|-
CASSLDRGGQPQHF
TGTGCCAGCAGCCTAGACAGGGGCGGTCAGCCCCAGCATTTT
>TRBD1|TRBV2|TRBJ1-4|12|-
CASIGQGPRCTF
TGTGCCAGCATTGGACAGGGGCCACGGTGCACGTTT
>TRBD1|TRBV19|TRBJ1-5|14|-
CASSSDRGNQPQHF
TGTGCCAGTAGTTCGGACAGGGGCAATCAGCCCCAGCATTTT
>-|TRBV5-1|TRBJ2-5|16|-
CASSLWGEIPQETQYF
TGCGCCAGCAGCTTGTGGGGGGAAATTCCTCAAGAGACCCAGTACTTC
>TRBD1|TRBV6-5|TRBJ2-7|13|-
CASKGTGEYEQYF
TGTGCCAGCAAGGGGACAGGGGAATACGAGCAGTACTTC
>-|TRBV19|TRBJ2-3|15|-
CASSYSQGQSDTQYF
TGTGCCAGTAGTTACTCCCAGGGCCAGTCCGATACGCAGTATTTT
>-|TRBV28|TRBJ2-1|14|-
CASSLSGQSNEQFF
TGTGCCAGCAGTTTATCCGGACAGAGCAATGAGCAGTTCTTC
>TRBD1|TRBV4-2|TRBJ2-7|14|-
CASSLGQGTYEQYF
TGTGCCAGCAGCCTCGGACAGGGAACCTACGAGCAGTACTTC
>-|TRBV7-9|TRBJ1-2|14|-
CASSLPGPSYGYTF
TGTGCCAGCAGCTTACCAGGGCCTAGCTATGGCTACACCTTC
>-|TRBV7-9|TRBJ1-5|15|few
CASSRGRGSNQPQHF
TGTGCCAGCAGCAGAGGGAGGGGTAGCAATCAGCCCCAGCATTTT
>-|TRBV18|TRBJ2-7|12|-
CASSPRSVEQYF
TGTGCCAGCTCACCACGTTCGGTCGAGCAGTACTTC
>-|TRBV3-1/TRBV3-2|TRBJ1-6|17|-
CASSQEIGGNYNSPLHF
TGTGCCAGCAGCCAAGAGATAGGGGGAAACTATAATTCACCCCTCCACTTT
>-|TRBV9|TRBJ2-7|13|-
CASSAGWGYEQYF
TGTGCCAGCAGCGCAGGGTGGGGCTACGAGCAGTACTTC
>-|TRBV11-2|TRBJ1-2|15|-
CASSSADRNLYGYTF
TGTGCCAGCAGCTCAGCCGACAGGAATCTATATGGCTACACCTTC
>-|TRBV6-5|TRBJ1-2|13|-
CASRRQVDYGYTF
TGTGCCAGCAGACGTCAGGTGGACTATGGCTACACCTTC
>-|TRBV25-1|TRBJ1-5|16|-
CASSSEGADTNQPQHF
TGTGCCAGCTCCAGTGAAGGGGCAGATACCAATCAGCCCCAGCATTTT
>-|TRBV5-1|TRBJ1-2|13|-
CASSWGTDYGYTF
TGCGCCAGCAGCTGGGGGACTGACTATGGCTACACCTTC
>TRBD1|TRBV7-8|TRBJ1-1|15|-
CASSPARDRGAEAFF
TGTGCCAGCAGCCCTGCCCGGGACAGGGGAGCTGAAGCTTTCTTT
>-|TRBV14|TRBJ1-2|17|once
CASSQDLGGRPDYGYTF
TGTGCCAGCAGCCAAGATCTAGGAGGGAGGCCCGACTATGGCTACACCTTC
>-|TRBV11-2|TRBJ2-7|17|-
CASSLAGQGAFGYEQYF
TGTGCCAGCAGCTTAGCCGGTCAGGGCGCATTTGGCTACGAGCAGTACTTC
>-|TRBV28|TRBJ2-5|13|once
CASSWGGEETQYF
TGTGCCAGCAGCTGGGGAGGTGAAGAGACCCAGTACTTC
>-|TRBV5-4|TRBJ1-2|14|-
CASSMNQGIYGYTF
TGTGCCAGCAGCATGAACCAGGGAATCTATGGCTACACCTTC
>-|TRBV6-1|TRBJ1-2|15|-
CASSENPTINYGYTF
TGTGCCAGCAGTGAAAATCCTACCATTAACTATGGCTACACCTTC
>-|TRBV4-2|TRBJ2-2|13|-
CASSPKRGGELFF
TGTGCCAGCAGCCCCAAACGGGGTGGGGAGCTGTTTTTT
>-|TRBV28|TRBJ2-1|15|few
CASSPGGAGVDEQFF
TGTGCCAGCAGCCCGGGTGGGGCAGGTGTCGATGAGCAGTTCTTC
>-|TRBV7-2|TRBJ2-3|15|-
CASSSGGRSTDTQYF
TGTGCCAGCAGCTCTGGGGGCCGTAGCACAGATACGCAGTATTTT
>TRBD2|TRBV7-6|TRBJ2-3|15|-
CASSSSGGFADTQYF
TGTGCCAGCAGCTCTAGCGGGGGGTTCGCAGATACGCAGTATTTT
>TRBD1|TRBV5-1|TRBJ2-2|14|-
CASRDRDNTGELFF
TGCGCCAGCAGGGACAGGGACAACACCGGGGAGCTGTTTTTT
>TRBD2|TRBV6-2/TRBV6-3|TRBJ2-2|16|-
CASSSVPGGMTGELFF
TGTGCCAGCAGTTCCGTCCCGGGGGGGATGACCGGGGAGCTGTTTTTT
>TRBD1|TRBV6-1|TRBJ2-2|16|-
CASSVQGPANTGELFF
TGTGCCAGCAGTGTACAGGGGCCCGCGAACACCGGGGAGCTGTTTTTT
>TRBD2|TRBV7-8|TRBJ2-7|16|-
CASSPRTSGGPYEQYF
TGTGCCAGCAGCCCGAGGACTAGCGGGGGGCCCTACGAGCAGTACTTC
>-|TRBV11-2|TRBJ1-2|15|-
CASSLDLYRVHGYTF
TGTGCCAGCAGCTTAGACCTTTACAGGGTTCATGGCTACACCTTC
>-|TRBV3-1/TRBV3-2|TRBJ2-5|16|-
CASSQAGLDSGETQYF
TGTGCCAGCAGCCAAGCTGGTCTGGACTCTGGGGAGACCCAGTACTTC
>TRBD1|TRBV3-1/TRBV3-2|TRBJ1-2|12|-
CASSPGGYGYTF
TGTGCCAGCAGCCCAGGGGGCTATGGCTACACCTTC
>-|TRBV29-1|TRBJ1-1|10|-
CSAQVTEAFF
TGCAGCGCCCAGGTCACTGAAGCTTTCTTT
>-|TRBV10-3|TRBJ1-1|13|-
CATQGQVNTEAFF
TGTGCCACCCAAGGACAAGTGAACACTGAAGCTTTCTTT
>-|TRBV29-1|TRBJ1-1|13|-
CSATYRDDTEAFF
TGCAGCGCTACATACAGGGATGACACTGAAGCTTTCTTT
>-|TRBV10-3|TRBJ2-3|14|-
CATRSRGGTDTQYF
TGTGCCACTCGTTCCCGCGGGGGCACAGATACGCAGTATTTT
>TRBD1|TRBV18|TRBJ1-1|16|-
CASSPGQLPPNTEAFF
TGTGCCAGCTCACCGGGACAGCTACCCCCGAACACTGAAGCTTTCTTT
>-|TRBV28|TRBJ1-4|13|once
CASSGGAVEKLFF
TGTGCCAGCAGCGGGGGGGCGGTTGAAAAACTGTTTTTT